This TCR beta chain originates from a study of early T cells in non-severe SARS-CoV-2 infection. Turning to the study itself: Sequencing used unsorted whole-blood bulk RNA, so chains lack pairing.

Study results and limitations: Matching results from VDJdb favored anti-spike CD8 responses, leaving private and CD4 specificities undetected.

The TCR library protocol was used to attach unique molecular identifiers. These identifiers were attached to individual cDNA molecules. TCRdb re-called the 5' RACE reads through MiXCR, storing one row per CDR3 protein. The repertoire includes roughly 70,000 distinct CDR3 sequences, 20% to 25% of them detected once, and 16% sits in the top ten. The CDR3 has 13 residues. This clonotype was found a few times. Antigen unknown. The TCR was taken from an adult who was a healthcare worker with PCR-confirmed SARS-CoV-2 infection or an uninfected control (not recorded which). Sequenced here: whole blood, sampled at baseline. The chain uses TRBV21-1 and TRBJ1-1; the table's D gene call, TRBD1, was not cross checked with the DNA. TRBV21-1 is given as a pseudogene. CDR3 DNA: TGTGCCAGGAGGGACAGGGAGAACACTGAAGCTTTCTTT. It is translated as CARRDRENTEAFF.